Below are 17 T cell receptor beta chains sequenced from a single sample in a study of blood T cell repertoires in COVID-19. TCRdb's table, derived via immunoSEQ multiplex PCR, lists solely in-frame clones and lacks some. This sample has 140,000 to 150,000 clones; more than 75% occur once, and the top ten carry 8.6%. Input material: peripheral blood. The receptors originated from a woman in her fifties or sixties with active or convalescent COVID-19.

The chain recombines TRBV7-2 with TRBJ1-5, with a possible D match to TRBD1 (5 bases). Looked up from germline, CDR1 is SGHTA and CDR2 is FQGNSA. Trimming took off 4 bases at V and 7 bases at J, with 11 bases between the two ends. CDR3 length equals 13 residues. The DNA of the CDR3 is TGTGCCAGCAGCTCCCAGGGCTCGCAGCCCCAGCATTTT. It codes for CASSSQGSQPQHF.

The chain is built from TRBV6-6 and TRBJ1-1; possible D gene TRBD1, 5 bases. Trimming left V 6 bases short and J 2 bases short, with 16 bases between. The germline V gene has CDR1 MNHNY and CDR2 SVGAGI (reference sequence). The CDR3 is made up of 15 amino acids. The CDR3 nucleotides read TGTGCCAGCAGATCCACAGGTTCCGGTAACACTGAAGCTTTCTTT. It codes for CASRSTGSGNTEAFF.

This clone came up a few times. The CDR3, as DNA: TGTGCCAGCTCACCACGCCAGGGACTGGATGAAGCTTTCTTT. This sequence encodes CASSPRQGLDEAFF. This sequence joins TRBV18 and TRBJ1-1; D is possibly TRBD1 (5 bases). The ends were cut back, 1 base at V and 7 bases at J, with 13 bases in the middle. Germline assignment: CDR1 KGHSH and CDR2 LQKENI. This CDR3 has 14 amino acids.

A few counts support this clone. This sequence joins TRBV5-1 and TRBJ2-1; a possible D gene is TRBD2 (6 bases). Germline V CDR1 and CDR2: SGHRS, YFSETQ. The CDR3 sequence is 15 residues long. Trimming took off 1 base at V and 4 bases at J, with 12 bases between the two ends. The CDR3 nucleotides are TGCGCCAGCAGCTTGTGGGGGGAGCCTTACAATGAGCAGTTCTTC. This gives the protein CASSLWGEPYNEQFF.

The genes are TRBV13 and TRBJ1-4; a weak D match, TRBD1 (6 bases). The CDR3 extends over 15 amino acids. Germline V gene sequence: CDR1 PRHDT, CDR2 FYEKMQ (reference sequence). V gave up 2 bases and J gave up 5 bases, with 12 bases separating them. The CDR3 sequence: CASSLQGPRNEKLFF. The DNA for the CDR3 is TGTGCCAGCAGCTTACAGGGGCCGAGAAATGAAAAACTGTTTTTT.

This sequence joins TRBV10-2 and TRBJ2-7, with D hard to call. Trimming took off 2 bases at V and 2 bases at J, with 7 bases between the two ends. This CDR3 is 13 amino acids long. Germline CDR1 is WSHSY and CDR2 is SAAADI. For the CDR3, the DNA is TGCGCCAGCAGTGAGAGAGGCACCTACGAGCAGTACTTC. Residues: CASSERGTYEQYF.

The chain recombines TRBV5-1 with TRBJ2-7; no firm D call. V was clipped by 4 bases and J by 2 bases, with 13 bases between them. Germline V CDR1 and CDR2: SGHRS, YFSETQ. The CDR3 runs to 14 residues. The CDR3 is CASSMVSQTYEQYF. The CDR3 DNA is TGCGCCAGCAGCATGGTGAGTCAAACCTACGAGCAGTACTTC.

The chain carries TRBV11-2 and TRBJ2-7, with 7 bases that match TRBD1. Germline V gene data show CDR1 as SGHAT and CDR2 as FQNNGV. The CDR3 has 16 amino acids. V lost 0 bases, J lost 5 bases, and 10 bases stayed unmatched. The CDR3 DNA sequence: TGTGCCAGCAGCTTAGATTATTTTACAGGGGCCCACGAGCAGTACTTC. Translated, it gives CASSLDYFTGAHEQYF.

J is TRBJ2-2 and V is TRBV5-1; TRBD1 matches 7 bases. Trimming removed 5 bases from V and 0 bases from J; junction bases left unmatched: 7. CDR3 length equals 16 residues. Per germline, CDR1 SGHRS and CDR2 YFSETQ. CDR3 in amino acids: CASSFDRASNTGELFF. CDR3 in DNA: TGCGCCAGCAGTTTCGACAGGGCCTCGAACACCGGGGAGCTGTTTTTT. Complete variable domain (other parts from reference TRBV5-1 and TRBJ2-2): KAGVTQTPRYLIKTRGQQVTLSCSPISGHRSVSWYQQTPGQGLQFLFEYFSETQRNKGNFPGRFSGRQFSNSRSEMNVSTLELGDSALYLCASSFDRASNTGELFFGEGSRLTVL.

This rearrangement joins TRBV10-3 to TRBJ2-5; D gene uncertain. Germline values: CDR1 ENHRY, CDR2 SYGVKD. This CDR3 has 15 residues. V was cut by 0 bases and J by 2 bases, with 10 bases left in between. CDR3 DNA sequence: TGTGCCATCAGTGAGTCGGGCAGAATACAAGAGACCCAGTACTTC. Protein product: CAISESGRIQETQYF.

The J gene is TRBJ2-1, the V gene TRBV6-5; 7 bases match TRBD2. The CDR3 length is 13 residues. Germline trimming cut 7 bases from V and 9 bases from J; bases unmatched to any gene: 9. Germline values: CDR1 MNHEY, CDR2 SVGAGI. In DNA, the CDR3 is TGTGCCAGCATCTCCAGGAGGGAGGGTGAGCAGTTCTTC. Its protein is CASISRREGEQFF.

V gene TRBV18 combines with J gene TRBJ1-1; 12 bases map to TRBD1. CDR3 size: 14 residues. The junction had 7 bases not matched to a gene; V was cut back by 7 bases and J by 7 bases. Germline lookup yields CDR1 KGHSH and CDR2 LQKENI. This chain's CDR3 is CASLGGTGGFEAFF. As DNA, the CDR3 is TGTGCCAGCTTGGGAGGGACAGGGGGCTTTGAAGCTTTCTTT.

The chain couples TRBV7-3 to TRBJ2-3, with 9 bases identical to TRBD2. The CDR3 is 16 amino acids. CDR1 is SGHTA and CDR2 is FQGTGA in the germline V gene. The junction had 10 bases not matched to a gene; V was cut back by 4 bases and J by 5 bases. The CDR3 loop is CASSSLAGGPGDTQYF. In DNA form, the CDR3 reads TGTGCCAGCAGCTCATTGGCGGGGGGGCCTGGAGATACGCAGTATTTT.

This clone was detected a few times. The rearrangement uses TRBV19 and TRBJ2-1, with 8 bases fitting TRBD1. The trim removed 6 bases at V and 9 bases at J, leaving 10 bases unmatched. CDR3 length: 14 residues. Germline V gene data show CDR1 as LNHDA and CDR2 as SQIVND (reference sequence). In DNA, the CDR3 is TGTGCCAGTAGCTATCGCCCAGGGGGCGGTGAGCAGTTCTTC. Protein product: CASSYRPGGGEQFF.

The rearrangement uses TRBV7-9 and TRBJ2-7; 9 bases match TRBD2. Germline CDR1 reads SEHNR; CDR2 reads FQNEAQ (reference sequence). The CDR3 has 17 residues. The junction had 11 bases not matched to a gene; V was cut back by 0 bases and J by 5 bases. CDR3 residues: CASSLAESGTSINEQYF. CDR3 nucleotides: TGTGCCAGCAGCTTAGCAGAGTCCGGGACTAGCATTAACGAGCAGTACTTC.

DNA of the CDR3: TGTGCCAGCAGGAGAGGAGCTGAAGCTTTCTTT. Amino acid sequence: CASRRGAEAFF. J is TRBJ1-1 and V is TRBV11-2, with unresolved D. Trimming cost V 6 bases and J 6 bases, with 8 bases left between them. The CDR3 has 11 residues. CDR1 is SGHAT, CDR2 FQNNGV, per germline.

This clone was seen just once. This chain links TRBV4-2 with TRBJ1-1; 9 nucleotides align to TRBD1. Per germline, CDR1 LGHNA and CDR2 YNFKEQ. V lost 1 base, J lost 6 bases, and 0 bases stayed unmatched. The CDR3 runs to 13 residues. CDR3 protein: CASSQGTGAEAFF. The CDR3 bases are TGTGCCAGCAGCCAAGGGACAGGGGCTGAAGCTTTCTTT.